These 24 T cell receptor beta chains were all obtained from the same sample, sequenced in a study of blood T cells in healthy people across ages. A second roughly 7 to 11 cycle PCR used barcoded and J-beta primers. TCRdb re-analysed the 5' RACE reads in MiXCR, keeping a single row per CDR3 protein. Of about 970,000 distinct CDR3 sequences detected, roughly 50% appear once; the ten largest clones hold 20% to 25%. The sample consisted of blood. The source is a woman aged 55-70 years in good health.

The chain carries TRBV6-5 and TRBJ1-6; weak D call: TRBD1 (5 bases). V was clipped by 3 bases and J by 7 bases, with 13 bases between them. Germline lookup yields CDR1 MNHEY and CDR2 SVGAGI. CDR3 length: 15 amino acids. CDR3 loop: CASSYSGSTNSPLHF. The CDR3 DNA reads TGTGCCAGCAGTTATTCAGGGAGCACCAATTCACCCCTCCACTTT.

This clonotype showed up just a few times. The J gene is TRBJ1-2, the V gene TRBV3-1, with D hard to call. This CDR3 region has 11 residues. The germline CDR1 and CDR2 sequences are LGHDT and YNNKEL (reference sequence). V dropped 3 bases and J dropped 6 bases, with 5 bases sitting between them. The CDR3 DNA reads as TGTGCCAGCAGCCACCTCGATGGCTACACCTTC. Its translation: CASSHLDGYTF.

The chain links TRBV6-6 to TRBJ2-6; D is ambiguous. The CDR3 contains 14 residues. Germline loops: CDR1 MNHNY, CDR2 SVGAGI (reference sequence). V was trimmed by 7 bases and J by 0 bases, leaving 7 bases between them. The CDR3, as DNA: TGTGCCAGCACCGTAGCCTCTGGGGCCAACGTCCTGACTTTC. Translation gives CASTVASGANVLTF.

The chain combines TRBV29-1 with TRBJ1-2, with TRBD1 matching over 8 bases. Losses at the gene ends were 4 bases for V and 8 bases for J; bases not matched to a gene: 9. Germline lookup yields CDR1 SQVTM and CDR2 ANQGSEA. CDR3 length: 13 amino acids. DNA for the CDR3: TGCAGCGTTGTTCTGGATCCAGGGGGCGGCTACACCTTC. This encodes CSVVLDPGGGYTF.

This clonotype came up a few times. The V and J genes are TRBV20-1 and TRBJ2-5; 7 bases fit TRBD2. The J call could be wrong; TRBJ2-7 is a better fit for the DNA end. Germline V gives CDR1 DFQATT, CDR2 SNEGSKA (reference sequence). CDR3 length: 14 amino acids. The CDR3 spells CSAWTRAGNYEQYF. For the CDR3, the DNA is TGCAGTGCTTGGACACGAGCGGGAAACTACGAGCAGTACTTC.

The gene calls are TRBV4-2 and TRBJ2-7, with unresolved D. CDR1 and CDR2 from the germline V gene are LGHNA and YNFKEQ. The CDR3 sequence is 13 residues long. Trimming shortened V by 4 bases and J by 2 bases, and 9 bases separated the two germline ends. CDR3 bases: TGTGCCAGCAGCCCCCACATTACCTACGAGCAGTACTTC. It translates to CASSPHITYEQYF.

The J gene is TRBJ1-2, the V gene TRBV4-1, with 8 bases aligning to TRBD1. The CDR3 runs to 14 residues. The ends lost 2 bases at V and 8 bases at J; junction bases unmatched: 7. Germline V gene data show CDR1 as MGHRA and CDR2 as YSYEKL. The CDR3 bases are TGCGCCAGCAGCCAAAGGACAGGGTTCGAGGGCTACACCTTC. This encodes CASSQRTGFEGYTF.

The CDR3 sequence: CSAAQGWAGGEQYF. The CDR3 region has the DNA TGCAGTGCTGCACAGGGCTGGGCGGGTGGTGAGCAGTACTTC. The chain has TRBV20-1 and TRBJ2-1, with D possibly being TRBD1 (6 bases). Near its end, the DNA agrees better with TRBJ2-7, so the J call may be wrong. The CDR3 sequence is 14 residues long. Germline CDR1 and CDR2: DFQATT and SNEGSKA (reference sequence).

V and J are TRBV7-9 and TRBJ2-6; TRBD1 might be the D (6 bases). This CDR3 is built from 20 residues. Germline V gives CDR1 SEHNR, CDR2 FQNEAQ (reference sequence). The V end was cut by 2 bases, the J end by 2 bases, with 22 bases between. CDR3 coding DNA: TGTGCCAGCAGCTTACAACAGGGTGGGTTTATAGTGACTGGGGCCAACGTCCTGACTTTC. The encoded protein is CASSLQQGGFIVTGANVLTF. Looking up the rest from reference TRBV7-9 and TRBJ2-6 gives the full variable domain: DTGVSQNPRHKITKRGQNVTFRCDPISEHNRLYWYRQTLGQGPEFLTYFQNEAQLEKSRLLSDRFSAERPKGSFSTLEIQRTEQGDSAMYLCASSLQQGGFIVTGANVLTFGAGSRLTVL.

Details on this clonotype: An end of the junction does not agree with germline; a read error may underlie this. This chain connects TRBV20-1 to TRBJ2-3; 13 bases align to TRBD2. The CDR3 contains 16 residues. Germline V gene data show CDR1 as DFQATT and CDR2 as SNEGSKA (reference sequence). In DNA, the CDR3 is TGCAGTGCCAGAGGACTAGCGGGAGTGAGGGCAGATACGCAGTATTTT. Translating it yields CSARGLAGVRADTQYF.

The rearrangement uses TRBV7-2 and TRBJ2-3; 10 bases match TRBD2. V shed 5 bases and J 4 bases; nucleotides not matched to a gene: 9. The CDR3 extends over 16 amino acids. Germline CDR1 reads SGHTA; CDR2 reads FQGNSA. This chain's CDR3 is CASSPPLAGAADTQYF. The CDR3 coding sequence is TGTGCCAGCAGCCCCCCCCTAGCGGGAGCCGCAGATACGCAGTATTTT.

This clonotype has only a few counts. The chain links TRBV11-1 to TRBJ2-4; D possibly corresponds to TRBD2 (5 bases). Germline V lookup: CDR1 SGHAT, CDR2 FQDESV (reference sequence). V was trimmed by 4 bases and J by 6 bases, leaving 10 bases between them. This CDR3 spans 13 amino acids. The CDR3 protein is CASSSARANIQYF. In nucleotides, the CDR3 is TGTGCCAGCAGCTCCGCGCGGGCAAACATTCAGTACTTC. The whole variable domain, filled in from reference TRBV11-1 and TRBJ2-4, reads EAEVAQSPRYKITEKSQAVAFWCDPISGHATLYWYRQILGQGPELLVQFQDESVVDDSQLPKDRFSAERLKGVDSTLKIQPAELGDSAMYLCASSSARANIQYFGAGTRLSVL.

This sequence joins TRBV15 and TRBJ2-3; D is unclear. The germline V gene encodes CDR1 LNHNV and CDR2 YYDKDF (reference sequence). The CDR3 runs 14 residues. The V end lost 3 bases, the J end lost 0 bases, and 7 bases lay between the germline ends. The DNA for the CDR3 is TGTGCCACCAGCAGCTACCGTAGCACAGATACGCAGTATTTT. Translated, it gives CATSSYRSTDTQYF.

The chain combines TRBV5-1 with TRBJ2-7; 9 bases map to TRBD1. With V trimmed by 4 bases and J by 2 bases, 7 bases remained unmatched. The CDR3 consists of 15 residues. The V gene's germline CDR1 is SGHRS and CDR2 YFSETQ. The DNA of the CDR3 is TGCGCCAGCAGCCGGGGGGACAGGGAAACCTACGAGCAGTACTTC. Its protein is CASSRGDRETYEQYF.

This clonotype was found a few times. J is TRBJ2-1 and V is TRBV11-2; D possibly uses TRBD1 or TRBD2 (5 bases each). Trimming took 1 base from V and 5 from J, leaving 9 bases between them. In germline, CDR1 is SGHAT, CDR2 FQNNGV. The CDR3 is 14 amino acids. For the CDR3, the DNA is TGTGCCAGCAGCTTAGTTCGGGGACACAATGAGCAGTTCTTC. Its translation is CASSLVRGHNEQFF.

Remarks on this clonotype: A much larger clonotype is one base distant, so this may be a read error. The gene calls are TRBV28 and TRBJ2-3; TRBD1 agrees at 7 bases. CDR1 is MDHEN, CDR2 SYDVKM, per germline. The CDR3 has 14 amino acids. The CDR3 coding sequence is TGTGCCAGCAGTTCCTGGACAGGAACAGATGCGCAGTATTTT. Protein sequence: CASSSWTGTDAQYF.

The chain joins TRBV12-3 or TRBV12-4 to TRBJ2-4; D not certain. Between the trimmed V and J ends, which lost 2 bases and 13 bases, there was a span of 15 bases. This CDR3 comprises 13 residues. CDR3 region: CASSLTTFPEQYF. The CDR3 DNA sequence: TGTGCCAGCAGTTTAACTACGTTCCCTGAGCAGTACTTC.

This clonotype was seen only a few times. This chain connects TRBV27 to TRBJ2-7; D tentatively reads TRBD1 or TRBD2 (5 bases each). The CDR3 is 13 amino acids. Germline assignment: CDR1 MNHEY and CDR2 SMNVEV (reference sequence). Trimming took 5 bases from V and 3 from J, leaving 11 bases between them. The CDR3 is CASSIRDGYEQYF. The CDR3 DNA reads as TGTGCCAGCAGTATCCGGGACGGCTACGAGCAGTACTTC.

This chain joins TRBV4-2 and TRBJ2-3; 12 positions match TRBD2. This CDR3 spans 18 amino acids. Trimming cost V 0 bases and J 4 bases; bases outside gene matches: 8. The germline CDR1 and CDR2 sequences are LGHNA and YNFKEQ. The CDR3 sequence is CASSQESSTSGRSDTQYF. CDR3 DNA: TGTGCCAGCAGCCAAGAATCTTCGACTAGCGGGAGATCAGATACGCAGTATTTT.

This chain joins TRBV5-1 and TRBJ2-7; 10 bases agree with TRBD2. The CDR3 extends over 15 amino acids. CDR1 and CDR2 from the germline V gene are SGHRS and YFSETQ. The V segment lost 3 bases and the J segment 2 bases; nucleotides outside the gene matches: 5. CDR3 in amino acids: CASSSKREGPYEQYF. CDR3 coding DNA: TGCGCCAGCAGCTCAAAGCGGGAGGGCCCCTACGAGCAGTACTTC.

This rearrangement joins TRBV20-1 to TRBJ1-6; D unresolved. The germline gives CDR1 DFQATT, CDR2 SNEGSKA (reference sequence). This CDR3 region has 15 residues. V lost 5 bases and J lost 2, with 13 bases in between. CDR3 in amino acids: CSARAEYTYNSPLHF. As DNA, the CDR3 is TGCAGTGCTCGAGCAGAATACACCTATAATTCACCCCTCCACTTT.

This clonotype was detected a few times. The chain combines TRBV7-9 with TRBJ2-1, with 7 bases lining up with TRBD1. The germline CDR1 and CDR2 sequences are SEHNR and FQNEAQ (reference sequence). The V gene end was trimmed by 10 bases and the J gene end by 5 bases; junction bases not matched to a gene: 8. This CDR3 is built from 13 residues. CDR3 amino acids: CAIGQVEDNEQFF. The DNA for the CDR3 is TGTGCCATCGGACAGGTAGAGGACAATGAGCAGTTCTTC.

This chain connects TRBV7-9 to TRBJ2-7; 8 bases align to TRBD1. Germline lookup yields CDR1 SEHNR and CDR2 FQNEAQ (reference sequence). V trimming: 4 bases; J trimming: 3 bases; junction bases outside the gene matches: 8. The CDR3 loop spans 15 amino acids. The CDR3 DNA sequence: TGTGCCAGCAGCTACCCCGGGACAGGACTCTACGAGCAGTACTTC. Amino acid sequence: CASSYPGTGLYEQYF.

The chain links TRBV28 to TRBJ1-2; D is unresolved. The V gene lost 6 bases and the J gene lost 4 bases, with 9 bases spanning the gap. The CDR3 covers 12 residues. Germline CDR1 reads MDHEN; CDR2 reads SYDVKM. CDR3 sequence: CASRTPAYGYTF. The CDR3 nucleotides are TGTGCCAGCAGAACACCGGCCTATGGCTACACCTTC.